Following are 28 T cell receptor beta chains from one sample sequenced in a study of cytomegalovirus exposure and HLA in healthy donors. 60 Vbeta and 13 Jbeta primers were used in PCR. Using immunoSEQ multiplex PCR, the repertoire was profiled, and TCRdb retains in-frame clones only, with some absent. The sample comprises over 100,000 clones, approximately 72% of which are singletons, and 1.5% rests with the top ten. The material sequenced was PBMCs. The receptors here all came from a man aged 18 to 29 in good health and CMV-seronegative.

The chain has TRBV5-1 and TRBJ2-5, with D perhaps matching TRBD1 (6 bases). The CDR3 has 14 amino acids. Germline CDR1 SGHRS, CDR2 YFSETQ. V gave up 2 bases and J gave up 1 base, with 9 bases separating them. The CDR3 DNA follows: TGCGCCAGCAGCTTAACAGGGACCCAAGAGACCCAGTACTTC. Amino acids: CASSLTGTQETQYF.

The chain employs TRBV5-4 and TRBJ2-5; maybe TRBD2 (5 bases). This CDR3 is built from 11 residues. CDR1 and CDR2 (germline): SGHNT, YYREEE (reference sequence). The V and J ends lost 4 bases and 5 bases respectively, with 6 bases between them. CDR3 coding DNA: TGTGCCAGCAGCAGGGAGGAGACCCAGTACTTC. This translates into CASSREETQYF.

The chain combines TRBV28 with TRBJ2-1; TRBD2 is a possible D gene (6 bases). Trimming removed 2 bases at V and 0 bases at J, with 8 bases between. The germline V gene has CDR1 MDHEN and CDR2 SYDVKM. The CDR3 totals 15 residues. The CDR3 here is CASSLISGSYNEQFF. In DNA, the CDR3 is TGTGCCAGCAGTTTAATTAGCGGCTCCTACAATGAGCAGTTCTTC. The full variable domain, in which reference TRBV28 and TRBJ2-1 provide the parts outside the CDR3, is DVKVTQSSRYLVKRTGEKVFLECVQDMDHENMFWYRQDPGLGLRLIYFSYDVKMKEKGDIPEGYSVSREKKERFSLILESASTNQTSMYLCASSLISGSYNEQFFGPGTRLTVL.

J is TRBJ2-7 and V is TRBV19; D unclear. The CDR3 sequence is 11 residues long. Trimming removed 5 bases from V and 5 bases from J, with 7 bases in between. Germline lookup yields CDR1 LNHDA and CDR2 SQIVND (reference sequence). The CDR3 sequence: CASSAPNEQYF. DNA of the CDR3: TGTGCCAGTAGTGCTCCTAACGAGCAGTACTTC.

A single count supports this clone. This chain joins TRBV9 and TRBJ2-5; 8 bases are a match to TRBD1. Germline V CDR1 and CDR2: SGDLS, YYNGEE. This CDR3 is 15 amino acids long. With V trimmed by 3 bases and J by 5 bases, 9 bases remained unmatched. The CDR3 sequence is CASSARQGTSETQYF. DNA of the CDR3: TGTGCCAGCAGCGCCCGACAGGGGACCTCCGAGACCCAGTACTTC.

The CDR3 DNA reads as TGTGCCAGCAGCCAACAGGGAAGTTCCTACAATGAGCAGTTCTTC. It encodes CASSQQGSSYNEQFF. The V call is TRBV28, the J call TRBJ2-1, with D perhaps TRBD1 (6 bases). The CDR3 extends over 15 amino acids. Germline CDR1 and CDR2: MDHEN and SYDVKM. V gave up 6 bases and J gave up 1 base, with 13 bases separating them. Complete variable domain (other parts from reference TRBV28 and TRBJ2-1): DVKVTQSSRYLVKRTGEKVFLECVQDMDHENMFWYRQDPGLGLRLIYFSYDVKMKEKGDIPEGYSVSREKKERFSLILESASTNQTSMYLCASSQQGSSYNEQFFGPGTRLTVL.

This chain uses TRBV15 with TRBJ1-5; D perhaps matches TRBD1 (6 bases). V was clipped by 1 base and J by 0 bases, with 7 bases between them. This CDR3 is 15 amino acids long. Germline lookup yields CDR1 LNHNV and CDR2 YYDKDF (reference sequence). In DNA, the CDR3 is TGTGCCACCAGCAGAGGAGGGGGTAGCAATCAGCCCCAGCATTTT. Translated: CATSRGGGSNQPQHF.

This clone was found a few times. V usage is TRBV5-1 and J usage is TRBJ2-5; TRBD2 aligns across 9 bases. CDR3 length: 15 amino acids. J gave up 5 bases and V 0 bases, and 5 bases lay outside the gene matches. From germline, CDR1 is SGHRS and CDR2 YFSETQ. The CDR3 loop reads CASSLGFSGSETQYF. The CDR3 DNA reads TGCGCCAGCAGCTTGGGATTTAGCGGGAGTGAGACCCAGTACTTC.

This clone was observed a few times. This chain connects TRBV10-2 to TRBJ1-6; D might be TRBD1 (5 bases). Germline V gene data show CDR1 as WSHSY and CDR2 as SAAADI. The CDR3 totals 13 residues. V was pared by 7 bases and J by 7 bases, with 11 bases between. The CDR3 DNA reads TGCGCCAGCAACCCAGGGAACAATTCACCCCTCCACTTT. Amino acid sequence: CASNPGNNSPLHF.

The chain is built from TRBV7-2 and TRBJ1-1; D perhaps matches TRBD1 (6 bases). The V gene lost 1 base and the J gene lost 8 bases, with 8 bases spanning the gap. CDR3 size: 12 residues. CDR1 and CDR2 from the germline V gene are SGHTA and FQGNSA. As DNA, the CDR3 is TGTGCCAGCAGCTTAGAGGGGGTGGAAGCTTTCTTT. It specifies CASSLEGVEAFF.

This chain connects TRBV28 to TRBJ1-5; no clear D. The CDR3 contains 13 residues. Germline values: CDR1 MDHEN, CDR2 SYDVKM. With 6 bases removed from V and 4 bases from J, the gap between germline ends came to 10 bases. CDR3 DNA: TGTGCCAGCAGGTCGACTGAAAATCAGCCCCAGCATTTT. Protein sequence: CASRSTENQPQHF.

The chain joins TRBV2 to TRBJ2-3; 7 nucleotides match TRBD1. CDR3 length: 16 residues. Germline loops: CDR1 SNHLY, CDR2 FYNNEI. The junction had 11 bases not matched to a gene; V was cut back by 6 bases and J by 2 bases. CDR3 loop: CASSDPPGQTTDTQYF. In DNA form, the CDR3 reads TGTGCCAGCAGCGACCCCCCGGGACAGACCACAGATACGCAGTATTTT.

This sequence joins TRBV25-1 and TRBJ2-3; 11 bases line up with TRBD2. V lost 6 bases and J lost 2; bases outside the gene matches: 4. Per the germline V gene, CDR1 is MGHDK and CDR2 is SYGVNS. The CDR3 runs 15 residues. The chain's CDR3 is CASSPSGGNTDTQYF. CDR3 coding DNA: TGTGCCAGCAGCCCTAGCGGGGGGAACACAGATACGCAGTATTTT.

V is TRBV2 and J is TRBJ2-5; a weak D match, TRBD2 (6 bases). Trimming took 8 bases from V and 4 from J, leaving 11 bases between them. The CDR3 is made up of 12 amino acids. Germline CDR1 and CDR2: SNHLY and FYNNEI. CDR3 sequence reads: CASLGGGETQYF. CDR3 bases: TGTGCCAGCCTGGGAGGAGGAGAGACCCAGTACTTC.

V is TRBV6-5 and J is TRBJ2-1; D is ambiguous. CDR1 and CDR2 from the germline V gene are MNHEY and SVGAGI. Deletions cut 0 bases from V and 8 bases from J, with 11 bases between. This CDR3 comprises 14 residues. The CDR3 nucleotides are TGTGCCAGCAGTTACTCGACCGGGTGGGATGAGCAGTTCTTC. It encodes CASSYSTGWDEQFF.

The chain carries TRBV18 and TRBJ1-1; D gene ambiguous. Germline CDR1 is KGHSH and CDR2 is LQKENI. The V end lost 2 bases, the J end lost 3 bases, and 13 bases lay between the germline ends. The CDR3 extends over 15 amino acids. The CDR3 here is CASSPTPVRDTEAFF. The CDR3 DNA sequence: TGTGCCAGCTCACCAACCCCCGTGAGGGACACTGAAGCTTTCTTT. The full variable domain, rest sourced from reference TRBV18 and TRBJ1-1, is NAGVMQNPRHLVRRRGQEARLRCSPMKGHSHVYWYRQLPEEGLKFMVYLQKENIIDESGMPKERFSAEFPKEGPSILRIQQVVRGDSAAYFCASSPTPVRDTEAFFGQGTRLTVV.

The V gene is TRBV6-5, the J gene TRBJ1-6, with TRBD1 as a possible D gene (5 bases). This CDR3 has 15 amino acids. Germline V gives CDR1 MNHEY, CDR2 SVGAGI. V was clipped by 2 bases and J by 7 bases, with 12 bases between them. The CDR3 DNA follows: TGTGCCAGCAGTTACGACAGCAACCCCAATTCACCCCTCCACTTT. Its translation: CASSYDSNPNSPLHF.

Only one count was recorded for this clone. This chain links TRBV7-9 with TRBJ2-5, with 12 nucleotides matching TRBD1. This CDR3 has 15 residues. Trimming cost V 2 bases and J 5 bases; bases outside gene matches: 3. CDR1 is SEHNR, CDR2 FQNEAQ, per germline (reference sequence). CDR3 loop: CASSLRGQGAETQYF. The CDR3 region has the DNA TGTGCCAGCAGCTTACGGGGACAGGGGGCCGAGACCCAGTACTTC.

This chain connects TRBV30 to TRBJ1-3, with 7 bases identical to TRBD1. Trimming removed 4 bases from V and 3 bases from J; junction bases left unmatched: 3. The CDR3 totals 13 residues. Germline V CDR1 and CDR2: GTSNPN, SVGIG (reference sequence). The DNA for the CDR3 is TGTGCCTGGACAAGGGGGCTTGGAAACACCATATATTTT. Residues: CAWTRGLGNTIYF.

This chain uses TRBV6-1 with TRBJ1-2; perhaps TRBD1 as D (6 bases). This CDR3 has 12 residues. The V end was cut by 5 bases, the J end by 4 bases, with 8 bases between. Germline loops: CDR1 MNHNS, CDR2 SASEGT. The chain's CDR3 is CASSRTVYGYTF. The CDR3 bases are TGTGCCAGCAGTAGGACAGTCTATGGCTACACCTTC.

V usage is TRBV6-1 and J usage is TRBJ1-2; possibly TRBD1 for D (5 bases). Trimming took 3 bases from V and 0 from J, leaving 14 bases between them. There are 16 residues in the CDR3. Germline CDR1 MNHNS, CDR2 SASEGT. CDR3 coding DNA: TGTGCCAGCAGTGACCTATCTACAGGAGCTAACTATGGCTACACCTTC. Translating it yields CASSDLSTGANYGYTF.

A note on this clone: The identical CDR3 is also encoded by other nucleotide sequences in the sample. The chain has TRBV19 and TRBJ2-1; D perhaps matches TRBD2 (6 bases). Germline CDR1 and CDR2: LNHDA and SQIVND (reference sequence). V was trimmed by 3 bases and J by 0 bases, leaving 9 bases between them. This CDR3 has 15 residues. The CDR3 sequence is CASSIAGGSYNEQFF. CDR3 bases: TGTGCCAGTAGTATTGCCGGGGGCTCCTACAATGAGCAGTTCTTC. Combining the CDR3 with reference TRBV19 and TRBJ2-1 gives the whole variable domain DGGITQSPKYLFRKEGQNVTLSCEQNLNHDAMYWYRQDPGQGLRLIYYSQIVNDFQKGDIAEGYSVSREKKESFPLTVTSAQKNPTAFYLCASSIAGGSYNEQFFGPGTRLTVL.

The V and J genes are TRBV12-2 and TRBJ1-5; the D segment call TRBD1 is taken from the table without a DNA check. TRBV12-2 is assigned pseudogene status. This CDR3 is 18 amino acids long. The CDR3 DNA follows: TGTGCAAGTCGCTTAGCGGGTAGGGGCCCTTATAGCAATCAGCCCCAGCATTTT. This encodes CASRLAGRGPYSNQPQHF.

The chain combines TRBV28 with TRBJ2-4; TRBD2 agrees at 12 bases. The length of the CDR3 is 15 residues. Germline CDR1 is MDHEN and CDR2 is SYDVKM. V lost 5 bases, J lost 7 bases, and 6 bases stayed unmatched. The CDR3 DNA follows: TGTGCCAGCAGTCCACGTCTAGCGGGAGGGAACATTCAGTACTTC. Its protein is CASSPRLAGGNIQYF. The full variable domain, rest sourced from reference TRBV28 and TRBJ2-4, is DVKVTQSSRYLVKRTGEKVFLECVQDMDHENMFWYRQDPGLGLRLIYFSYDVKMKEKGDIPEGYSVSREKKERFSLILESASTNQTSMYLCASSPRLAGGNIQYFGAGTRLSVL.

The genes are TRBV13 and TRBJ2-1, with 11 bases fitting TRBD2. The CDR3 loop spans 16 amino acids. Looked up from germline, CDR1 is PRHDT and CDR2 is FYEKMQ (reference sequence). After removal of 5 bases from V and 4 bases from J, the junction contained 7 bases not matched to a gene. The CDR3 region is CASSVKTSGVYNEQFF. Written as DNA, the CDR3 is TGTGCCAGCAGCGTTAAGACTAGCGGGGTTTACAATGAGCAGTTCTTC.

This sequence joins TRBV9 and TRBJ2-5; D possibly corresponds to TRBD2 (6 bases). V dropped 4 bases and J dropped 0 bases, with 10 bases sitting between them. The CDR3 sequence is 14 residues long. Germline CDR1 is SGDLS and CDR2 is YYNGEE. The CDR3 region has the DNA TGTGCCAGCAGCCCGAGCGGGTACCAAGAGACCCAGTACTTC. Amino acid sequence: CASSPSGYQETQYF.

This clone was counted a single time. This chain links TRBV11-2 with TRBJ2-1; a possible D gene is TRBD2 (6 bases). Trimming took 5 bases from V and 5 from J, leaving 10 bases between them. This CDR3 is 13 amino acids long. Per germline, CDR1 SGHAT and CDR2 FQNNGV. In nucleotides, the CDR3 is TGTGCCAGCAGCCCTCGACTAGACAATGAGCAGTTCTTC. This gives the protein CASSPRLDNEQFF.

The chain uses TRBV5-4 and TRBJ2-1, with D possibly TRBD2 on 6 matching bases. V lost 5 bases to trimming and J lost 5 bases, with 14 bases between them. The CDR3 spans 14 residues. Germline lookup yields CDR1 SGHNT and CDR2 YYREEE (reference sequence). Here the CDR3 DNA reads TGTGCCAGCAGGTCGGGACTCCCGGACAATGAGCAGTTCTTC. This encodes CASRSGLPDNEQFF.